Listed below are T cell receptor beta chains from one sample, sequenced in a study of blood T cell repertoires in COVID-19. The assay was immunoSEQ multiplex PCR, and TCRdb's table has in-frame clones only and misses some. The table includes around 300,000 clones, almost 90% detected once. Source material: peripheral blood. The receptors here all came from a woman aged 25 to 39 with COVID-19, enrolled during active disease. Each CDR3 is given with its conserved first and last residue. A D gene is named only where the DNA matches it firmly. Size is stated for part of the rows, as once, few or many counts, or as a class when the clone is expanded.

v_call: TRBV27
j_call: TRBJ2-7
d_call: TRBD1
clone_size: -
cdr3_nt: TGTGCCAGCAGTGGTCGGACAGGGATCTCCTACGAGCAGTACTTC
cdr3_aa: CASSGRTGISYEQYF

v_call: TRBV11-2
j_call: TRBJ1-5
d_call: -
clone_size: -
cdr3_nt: TGTGCCAGCAGCCCTTCAGGGCCGACTCAGCCCCAGCATTTT
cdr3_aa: CASSPSGPTQPQHF

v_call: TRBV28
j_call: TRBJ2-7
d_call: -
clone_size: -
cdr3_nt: TGTGCCAGCAGGGTACAGGACGAGCAGTACTTC
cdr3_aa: CASRVQDEQYF

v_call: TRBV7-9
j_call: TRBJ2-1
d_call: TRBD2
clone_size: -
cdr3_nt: TGTGCCAGCGGCCGGTGGCCCAGCGGGAGGGTTAGGTATGAGCAGTTCTTC
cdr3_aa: CASGRWPSGRVRYEQFF

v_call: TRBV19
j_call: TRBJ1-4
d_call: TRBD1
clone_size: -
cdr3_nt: TGTGCCAGTAGTACCGACGCCGGGACAGGGAACGAAAAACTGTTTTTT
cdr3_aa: CASSTDAGTGNEKLFF

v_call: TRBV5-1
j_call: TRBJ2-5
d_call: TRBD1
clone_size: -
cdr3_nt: TGCGCCAGCAGCTCGACAGGGGGGTACCAAGAGACCCAGTACTTC
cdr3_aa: CASSSTGGYQETQYF

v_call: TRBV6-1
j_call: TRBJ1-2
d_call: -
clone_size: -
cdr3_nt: TGTGCCAGCAGTGAGACTCTTAAAAGTGGTGGCTACACCTTC
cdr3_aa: CASSETLKSGGYTF

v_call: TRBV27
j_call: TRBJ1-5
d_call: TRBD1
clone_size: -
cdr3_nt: TGTGCCAGCAGAGGACAGGGGGCTTATCAGCCCCAGCATTTT
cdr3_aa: CASRGQGAYQPQHF

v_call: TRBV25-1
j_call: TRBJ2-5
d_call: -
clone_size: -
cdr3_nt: TGTGCCAGCAGTCGACAGGGAAGGCGGGGAGAGACCCAGTACTTC
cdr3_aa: CASSRQGRRGETQYF

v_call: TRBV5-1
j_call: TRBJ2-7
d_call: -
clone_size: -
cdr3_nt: TGCGCCAGCAGCTTAGATGCAGTTATTGGCGAGCAGTACTTC
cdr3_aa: CASSLDAVIGEQYF

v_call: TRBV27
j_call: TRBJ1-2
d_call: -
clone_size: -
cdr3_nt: TGTGCCAGCAGTTTCAGGTCCCCTAACTATGGCTACACCTTC
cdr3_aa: CASSFRSPNYGYTF

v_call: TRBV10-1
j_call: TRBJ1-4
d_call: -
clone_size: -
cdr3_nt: TGCGCCAGCAGTGCGGGGAGATATAATGAAAAACTGTTTTTT
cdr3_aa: CASSAGRYNEKLFF

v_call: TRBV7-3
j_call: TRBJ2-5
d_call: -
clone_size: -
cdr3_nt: TGTGCCAGCAGCTCAGATGAAGAGACCCAGTACTTC
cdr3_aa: CASSSDEETQYF

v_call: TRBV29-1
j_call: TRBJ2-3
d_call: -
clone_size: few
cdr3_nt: TGCAGCGTTTCTGCGGAGAGAAGCACAGATACGCAGTATTTT
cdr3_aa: CSVSAERSTDTQYF

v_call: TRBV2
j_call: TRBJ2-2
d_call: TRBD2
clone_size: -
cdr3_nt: TGTGCCAGCAGTGCAGGACTAGCTAACACCGGGGAGCTGTTTTTT
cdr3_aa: CASSAGLANTGELFF

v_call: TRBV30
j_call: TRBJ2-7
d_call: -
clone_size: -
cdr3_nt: TGTGCTTATAAGAAGCGATCGGGGGAGCAGTACTTC
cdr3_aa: CAYKKRSGEQYF

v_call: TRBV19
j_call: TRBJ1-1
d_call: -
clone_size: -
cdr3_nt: TGTGCCAGTAGTATGGAGGGTGGGAGCACTGAAGCTTTCTTT
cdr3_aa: CASSMEGGSTEAFF

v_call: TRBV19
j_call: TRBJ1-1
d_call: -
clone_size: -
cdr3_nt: TGTGCCAGTAGTCCGTCTTATCTGACAGGTATGAACACTGAAGCTTTCTTT
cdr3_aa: CASSPSYLTGMNTEAFF

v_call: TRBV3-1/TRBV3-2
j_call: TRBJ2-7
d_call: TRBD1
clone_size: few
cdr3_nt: TGTGCCAGCAGTTTGACAGGGAACTACGAGCAGTACTTC
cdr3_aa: CASSLTGNYEQYF

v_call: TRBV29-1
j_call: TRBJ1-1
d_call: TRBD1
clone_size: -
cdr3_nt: TGCAGCGTTGAGCGACAGGGTGGGACTGAAGCTTTCTTT
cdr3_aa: CSVERQGGTEAFF

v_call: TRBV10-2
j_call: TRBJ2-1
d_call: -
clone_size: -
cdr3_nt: TGCGCCAGCAAACGAGCGGGCGACTCCTACAATGAGCAGTTCTTC
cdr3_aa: CASKRAGDSYNEQFF

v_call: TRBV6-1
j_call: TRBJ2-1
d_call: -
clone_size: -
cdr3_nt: TGTGCCAGCAGTGAATTGGCAGGGGTATGGAATGAGCAGTTCTTC
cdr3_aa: CASSELAGVWNEQFF

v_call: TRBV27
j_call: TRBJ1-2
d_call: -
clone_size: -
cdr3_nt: TGTGCCAGCAGCTCCTTCGGTTCGCAACCTAGCTACACCTTC
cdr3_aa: CASSSFGSQPSYTF

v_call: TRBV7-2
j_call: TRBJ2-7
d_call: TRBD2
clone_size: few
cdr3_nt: TGTGCCAGCAGCCCTAGCGGGAGTTCCCACGAGCAGTACTTC
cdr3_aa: CASSPSGSSHEQYF

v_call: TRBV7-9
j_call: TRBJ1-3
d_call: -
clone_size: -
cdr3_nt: TGTGCCAGCAGCGCCCCACTAGGATCCTCTGGAAACACCATATATTTT
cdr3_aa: CASSAPLGSSGNTIYF

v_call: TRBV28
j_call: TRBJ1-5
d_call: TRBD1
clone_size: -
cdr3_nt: TGTGCCAGCAGTTTAAAGGACAGGGAGTCCGGGCCCCAGCATTTT
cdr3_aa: CASSLKDRESGPQHF

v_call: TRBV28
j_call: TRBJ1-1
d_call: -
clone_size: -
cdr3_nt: TGTGCCAGCGAGAGTGGGGCGCGCACTGAAGCTTTCTTT
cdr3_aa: CASESGARTEAFF

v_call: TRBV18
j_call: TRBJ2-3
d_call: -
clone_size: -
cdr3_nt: TGTGCCACCAGGAGGGACACAGATACGCAGTATTTT
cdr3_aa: CATRRDTDTQYF

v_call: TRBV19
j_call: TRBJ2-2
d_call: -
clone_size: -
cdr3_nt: TGTGCCAGTAGTAATGTAGCGAGGAACACCGGGGAGCTGTTTTTT
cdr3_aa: CASSNVARNTGELFF

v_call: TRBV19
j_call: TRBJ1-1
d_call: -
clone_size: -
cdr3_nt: TGTGCCAGTAGTTCCCCGGGACTCAACACTGAAGCTTTCTTT
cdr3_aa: CASSSPGLNTEAFF

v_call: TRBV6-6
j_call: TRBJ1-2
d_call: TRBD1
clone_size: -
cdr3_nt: TGTGCCAGCGGGCGGACAGGCGCTAACTATGGCTACACCTTC
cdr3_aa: CASGRTGANYGYTF

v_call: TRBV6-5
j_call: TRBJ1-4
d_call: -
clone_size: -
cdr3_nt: TGTGCCAGCAGTTACTCGTATTCCGAAAAACTGTTTTTT
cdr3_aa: CASSYSYSEKLFF

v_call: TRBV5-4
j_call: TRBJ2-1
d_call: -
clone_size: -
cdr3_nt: TGTGCCAGCACCGCGGGCAGGTCCGGCAATGAGCAGTTCTTC
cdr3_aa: CASTAGRSGNEQFF

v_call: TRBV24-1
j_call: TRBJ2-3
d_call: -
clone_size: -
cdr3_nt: TGTGCCACCTCTAGGGGTGATACGCAGTATTTT
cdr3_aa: CATSRGDTQYF

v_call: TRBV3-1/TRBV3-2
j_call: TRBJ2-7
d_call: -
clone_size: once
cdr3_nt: TGTGCCAGCAGCCAAGACGGGGGAGGCTGGAACGAGCAGTACTTC
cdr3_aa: CASSQDGGGWNEQYF

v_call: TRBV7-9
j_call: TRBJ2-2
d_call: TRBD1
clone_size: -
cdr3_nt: TGTGCCAGCAGCCGACAGGGGGTAAACACCGGGGAGCTGTTTTTT
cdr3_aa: CASSRQGVNTGELFF

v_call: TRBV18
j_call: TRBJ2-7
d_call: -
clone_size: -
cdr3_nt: TGTGCCAGCTCACCAAGTTCGACAGACTACGAGCAGTACTTC
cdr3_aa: CASSPSSTDYEQYF

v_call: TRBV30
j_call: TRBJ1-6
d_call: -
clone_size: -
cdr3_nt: TGTGCCTGGTCGGGGAACTCTTATAATTCACCCCTCCACTTT
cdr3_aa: CAWSGNSYNSPLHF

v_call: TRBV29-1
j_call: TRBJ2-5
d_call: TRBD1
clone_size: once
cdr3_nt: TGCAGCGTCTCCCCGGGACAGCAAGAGACCCAGTACTTC
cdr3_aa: CSVSPGQQETQYF

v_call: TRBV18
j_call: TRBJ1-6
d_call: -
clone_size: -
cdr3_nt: TGTGCCAGCTCACAGGACAGCGCCGGCTCACCCCTCCACTTT
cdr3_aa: CASSQDSAGSPLHF

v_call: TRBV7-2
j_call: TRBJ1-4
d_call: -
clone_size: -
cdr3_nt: TGTGCCAGCAGCCCCAGGGGTACAACTAATGAAAAACTGTTTTTT
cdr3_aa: CASSPRGTTNEKLFF

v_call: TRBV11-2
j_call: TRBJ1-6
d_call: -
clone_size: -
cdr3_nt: TGTGCCAGCAGCCCGACGGGGAATTCACCCCTCCACTTT
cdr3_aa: CASSPTGNSPLHF

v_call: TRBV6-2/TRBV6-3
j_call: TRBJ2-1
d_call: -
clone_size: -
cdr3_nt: TGTGCCAGCAGTTCCGGCCAGAGGAATGAGCAGTTCTTC
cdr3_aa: CASSSGQRNEQFF

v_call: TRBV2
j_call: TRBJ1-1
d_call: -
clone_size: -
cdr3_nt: TGTGCCAGCAGTGAAGCGCGAGGGACTGAAGCTTTCTTT
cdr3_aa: CASSEARGTEAFF

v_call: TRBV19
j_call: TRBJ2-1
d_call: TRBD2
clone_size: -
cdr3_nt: TGTGCCAGTAGCGGGACTAGCGGGAGTTTGAGCAATGAGCAGTTCTTC
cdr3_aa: CASSGTSGSLSNEQFF

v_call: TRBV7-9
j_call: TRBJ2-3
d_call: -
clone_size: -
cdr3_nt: TGTGCCAGCAGCTTAGACCGGGATACGCAGTATTTT
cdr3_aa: CASSLDRDTQYF

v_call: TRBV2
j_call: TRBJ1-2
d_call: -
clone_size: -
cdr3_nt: TGTGCCAGCAGTGAAGAAGACAGCCCCTATGGCTACACCTTC
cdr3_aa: CASSEEDSPYGYTF

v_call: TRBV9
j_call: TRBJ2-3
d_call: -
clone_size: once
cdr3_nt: TGTGCCAGCAGCGTAGGAGGTAGGATCACAGATACGCAGTATTTT
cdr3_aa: CASSVGGRITDTQYF

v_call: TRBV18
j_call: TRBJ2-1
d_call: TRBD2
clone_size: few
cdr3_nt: TGTGCCAGCTCACCATCTAGCGGGCCTATGGAGCAGTTCTTC
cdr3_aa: CASSPSSGPMEQFF

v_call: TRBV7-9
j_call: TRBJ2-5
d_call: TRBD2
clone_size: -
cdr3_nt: TGTGCCAGCAGCCCTGGCGGGAGGGGCCAAACGGGGGAGACCCAGTACTTC
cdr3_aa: CASSPGGRGQTGETQYF

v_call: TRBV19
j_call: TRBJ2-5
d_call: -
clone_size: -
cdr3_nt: TGTGCCAGTATCGGACGGTTAACCTCTAGCGCCGACTTACCTCAAGAGACTCAGTACTTC
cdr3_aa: CASIGRLTSSADLPQETQYF

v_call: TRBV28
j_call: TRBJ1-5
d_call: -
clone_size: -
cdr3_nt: TGTGCCAGCAGTCCTCAGGGATCTAGCAATCAGCCCCAGCATTTT
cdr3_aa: CASSPQGSSNQPQHF

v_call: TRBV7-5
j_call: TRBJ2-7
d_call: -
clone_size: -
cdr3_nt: TGTGTCAGAAGCCCCGTACAATCTCAGCAGGCCATGGGGCAGTACTTC
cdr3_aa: CVRSPVQSQQAMGQYF

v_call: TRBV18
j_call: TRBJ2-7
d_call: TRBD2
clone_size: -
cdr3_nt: TGTGCCAGCTCAGCAACCCCCGGGACTAGCGGGAGTAGGTACGAGCAGTACTTC
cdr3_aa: CASSATPGTSGSRYEQYF

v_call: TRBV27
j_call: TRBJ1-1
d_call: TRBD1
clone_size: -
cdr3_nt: TGTGCCAGCAGCTCACCTACTGCCCGGGGACAGCTTGAAGCTTTCTTT
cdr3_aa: CASSSPTARGQLEAFF